This T cell receptor beta chain was found in a study of blood T cell repertoires in COVID-19. The method was immunoSEQ multiplex PCR; TCRdb's version includes in-frame clones alone and lacks a portion of them. The profile covers approximately 90,000 clones, with over 70% appearing a single time and roughly 30% taken by the ten largest. This clone was found a few times. Looked up from germline, CDR1 is SNHLY and CDR2 is FYNNEI. This CDR3 contains 14 residues. V lost 8 bases and J lost 0, with 14 bases in between. The sequence came from a woman aged 80 or over with active or convalescent COVID-19. The genes are TRBV2 and TRBJ2-7; D may be TRBD1 (6 bases). The sequenced material came from peripheral blood. CDR3 in DNA: TGTGCCAGCCACCGACAGGCGCTCTCCTACGAGCAGTACTTC. Protein: CASHRQALSYEQYF.